This T cell receptor beta chain is drawn from a study of regulatory T cells in long-lasting Graves disease. Time point noted: newly diagnosed GD, antithyroid drugs for less than 3 months. TCR sequences were obtained from RNA taken from PBMCs. Combining iRepertoire HTBI primers with Arm-PCR of CDR3 regions, the authors built TCR beta libraries. TCRdb re-called the multiplex PCR reads through MiXCR, storing one row per CDR3 protein. This sample has about 400,000 distinct CDR3 sequences; about 15% occur once, and the top ten carry approximately 7.6%. Findings and caveats of the study: With 2,500 to 3,000 shared public clonotypes, persistent patients exceeded new patients, who shared about 1,000.

V was trimmed by 5 bases and J by 3 bases, leaving 7 bases between them. CDR3 length equals 12 residues. This clonotype appeared many times. The antigen is unknown. A further study also used this sample, focusing on T cells in Graves' hyperthyroidism and ophthalmopathy. That source adds: A patient was excluded if there was uncontrolled infection, other autoimmune disease, pregnancy or lactation.

The specimen was peripheral blood mononuclear cells (PBMCs), collected at new diagnosis, from a patient treated with antithyroid drugs. The gene calls are TRBV12-3 or TRBV12-4 and TRBJ1-1; no definite D call. This receptor was identified in a woman aged 40 to 50 with Graves disease. The CDR3 spells CASSPRDTEAFF. Written as DNA, the CDR3 is TGTGCCAGCAGTCCGCGGGACACTGAAGCTTTCTTT.